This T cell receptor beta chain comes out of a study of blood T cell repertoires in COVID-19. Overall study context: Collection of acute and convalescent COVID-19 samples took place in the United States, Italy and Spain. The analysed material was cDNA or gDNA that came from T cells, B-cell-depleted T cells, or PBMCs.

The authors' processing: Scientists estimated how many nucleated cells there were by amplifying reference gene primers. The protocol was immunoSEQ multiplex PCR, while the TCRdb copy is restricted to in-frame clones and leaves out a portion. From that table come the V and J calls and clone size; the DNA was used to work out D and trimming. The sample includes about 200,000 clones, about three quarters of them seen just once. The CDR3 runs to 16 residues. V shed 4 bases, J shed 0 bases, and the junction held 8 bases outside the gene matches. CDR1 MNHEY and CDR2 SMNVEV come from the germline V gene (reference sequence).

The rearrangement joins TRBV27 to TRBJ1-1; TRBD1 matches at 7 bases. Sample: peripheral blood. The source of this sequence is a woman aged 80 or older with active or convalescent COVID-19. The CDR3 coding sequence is TGTGCCAGCAGTTCCCCGACAGGGAAGGTGAACACTGAAGCTTTCTTT. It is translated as CASSSPTGKVNTEAFF.